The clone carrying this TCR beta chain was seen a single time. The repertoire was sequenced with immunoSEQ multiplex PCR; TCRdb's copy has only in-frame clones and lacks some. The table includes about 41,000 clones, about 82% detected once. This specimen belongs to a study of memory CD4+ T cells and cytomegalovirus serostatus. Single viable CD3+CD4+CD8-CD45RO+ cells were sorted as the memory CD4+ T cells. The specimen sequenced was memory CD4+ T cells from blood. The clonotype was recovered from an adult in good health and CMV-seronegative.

The CDR3: CASSPGRLFYGYTF. The DNA for the CDR3 is TGTGCCAGCTCACCGGGACGGCTTTTCTATGGCTACACCTTC. This chain joins TRBV27 and TRBJ1-2; the D gene is possibly TRBD1 (5 bases). Looked up from germline, CDR1 is MNHEY and CDR2 is SMNVEV (reference sequence). The CDR3 runs 14 residues. V shed 8 bases and J shed 4 bases, with 17 bases lying between them.